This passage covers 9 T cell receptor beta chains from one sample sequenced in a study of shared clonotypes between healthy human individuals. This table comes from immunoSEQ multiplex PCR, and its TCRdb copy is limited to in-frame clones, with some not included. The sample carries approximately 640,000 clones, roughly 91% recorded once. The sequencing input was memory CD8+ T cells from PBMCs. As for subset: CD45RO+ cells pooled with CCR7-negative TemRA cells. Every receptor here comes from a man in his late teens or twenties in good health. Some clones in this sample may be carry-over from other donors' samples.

For the CDR3, the DNA is TGTGCCAGCAGTTCCAGCTTTCTAGGTAGTTTTAATCCTCCGGCGGAGACCCAGTACTTC. The encoded protein is CASSSSFLGSFNPPAETQYF. The chain uses TRBV28 and TRBJ2-5, with D uncertain. V was cut by 4 bases and J by 5 bases, with 32 bases left in between. CDR3 length equals 20 residues. The germline CDR1 and CDR2 sequences are MDHEN and SYDVKM.

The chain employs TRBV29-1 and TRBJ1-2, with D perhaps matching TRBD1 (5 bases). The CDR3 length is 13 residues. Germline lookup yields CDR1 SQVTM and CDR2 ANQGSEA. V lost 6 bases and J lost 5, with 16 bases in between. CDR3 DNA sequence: TGCAGCGTCGTTGGGACCCAGTATTATGGCTACACCTTC. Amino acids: CSVVGTQYYGYTF.

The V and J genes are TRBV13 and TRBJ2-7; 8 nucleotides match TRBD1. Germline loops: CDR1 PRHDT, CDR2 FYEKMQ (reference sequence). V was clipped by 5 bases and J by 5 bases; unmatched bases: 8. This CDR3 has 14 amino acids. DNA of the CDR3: TGTGCCAGCAGCGATACAGGGGGATTGAACGAGCAGTACTTC. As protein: CASSDTGGLNEQYF.

The CDR3 region has the DNA TGTGCCAGCAGCCAAGGATCTAGCGGACTTTTTTACGAGCAGTACTTC. Amino acids: CASSQGSSGLFYEQYF. The chain uses TRBV14 and TRBJ2-7; the match to TRBD2 covers 7 bases. With 1 base clipped from V and 4 bases from J, the junction kept 10 bases outside the gene matches. This CDR3 has 16 amino acids. Per germline, CDR1 SGHDN and CDR2 FVKESK.

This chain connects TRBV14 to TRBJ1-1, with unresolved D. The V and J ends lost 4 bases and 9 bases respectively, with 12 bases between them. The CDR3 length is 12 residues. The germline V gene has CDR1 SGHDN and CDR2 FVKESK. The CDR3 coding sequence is TGTGCCAGCAGCCGAGCCCTGAGCCAAGCTTTCTTT. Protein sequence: CASSRALSQAFF. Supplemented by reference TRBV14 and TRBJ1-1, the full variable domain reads EAGVTQFPSHSVIEKGQTVTLRCDPISGHDNLYWYRRVMGKEIKFLLHFVKESKQDESGMPNNRFLAERTGGTYSTLKVQPAELEDSGVYFCASSRALSQAFFGQGTRLTVV.

CDR3 in amino acids: CAWSITGTHHEAFF. CDR3 bases: TGTGCCTGGAGCATAACCGGGACGCACCATGAAGCTTTCTTT. The V gene is TRBV30, the J gene TRBJ1-1, with TRBD1 as a possible D gene (5 bases). This CDR3 spans 14 amino acids. The V end lost 3 bases, the J end lost 7 bases, and 18 bases lay between the germline ends. Germline CDR1 and CDR2: GTSNPN and SVGIG (reference sequence).

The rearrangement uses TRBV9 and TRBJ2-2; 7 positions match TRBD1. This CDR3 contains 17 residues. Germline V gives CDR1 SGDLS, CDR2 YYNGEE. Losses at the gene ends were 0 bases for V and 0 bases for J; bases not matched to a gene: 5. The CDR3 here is CASSVARQGANTGELFF. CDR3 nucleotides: TGTGCCAGCAGCGTAGCAAGACAGGGAGCGAACACCGGGGAGCTGTTTTTT.

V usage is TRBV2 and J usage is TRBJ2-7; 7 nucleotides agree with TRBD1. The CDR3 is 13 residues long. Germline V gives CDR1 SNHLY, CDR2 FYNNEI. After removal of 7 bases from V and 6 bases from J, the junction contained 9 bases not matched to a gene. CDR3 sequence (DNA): TGTGCCAGCACAGGCAGGGGGTCTGGCGAGCAGTACTTC. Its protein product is CASTGRGSGEQYF.

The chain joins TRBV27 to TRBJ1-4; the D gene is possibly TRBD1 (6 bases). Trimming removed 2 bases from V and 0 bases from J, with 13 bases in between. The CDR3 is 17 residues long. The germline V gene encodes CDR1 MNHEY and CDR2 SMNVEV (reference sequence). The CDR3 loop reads CASSLPVSGATNEKLFF. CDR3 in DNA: TGTGCCAGCAGTTTACCTGTATCAGGGGCAACTAATGAAAAACTGTTTTTT.